The 11 T cell receptor beta chains reported below all come from one sample, sequenced in a study of PD-L1 blockade in urothelial cancer. Produced via immunoSEQ multiplex PCR; TCRdb's table is partial and in-frame only. The sample has 30,000 to 40,000 clones; approximately 89% are singletons. Documented time point: pretreatment peripheral blood. Sequenced here: PBMCs, sampled around atezolizumab (anti-PD-L1) treatment. The receptors stem from a woman aged 55-75 years with urothelial cancer.

The chain recombines TRBV7-9 with TRBJ1-4; perhaps TRBD1 as D (6 bases). Deletions cut 5 bases from V and 4 bases from J, with 17 bases between. Germline V gives CDR1 SEHNR, CDR2 FQNEAQ (reference sequence). CDR3 size: 16 residues. CDR3 nucleotide sequence: TGTGCCAGCAGCCCGAATCTGGGGGCGGGTAATGAAAAACTGTTTTTT. Its translation is CASSPNLGAGNEKLFF.

The chain employs TRBV6-5 and TRBJ2-5; TRBD2 matches 15 bases. The CDR3 is 16 residues long. Per germline, CDR1 MNHEY and CDR2 SVGAGI. Trimming at V came to 1 base and at J to 4 bases, leaving 1 base not matched to a gene. The CDR3 DNA sequence: TGTGCCAGCAGTTACTGGGGACTAGCGGGAGGAGAGACCCAGTACTTC. Its translation: CASSYWGLAGGETQYF.

V is TRBV4-2 and J is TRBJ2-1, with 12 positions matching TRBD2. Germline assignment: CDR1 LGHNA and CDR2 YNFKEQ. Trimming removed 0 bases from V and 15 bases from J; junction bases left unmatched: 9. CDR3 length equals 15 residues. CDR3 sequence (DNA): TGTGCCAGCAGCCAAGACGGGTCTAGCGGGAGGGCGGGGTTCTTC. Amino acid sequence: CASSQDGSSGRAGFF.

The genes are TRBV7-9 and TRBJ2-1; the D gene is possibly TRBD1 (7 bases). The CDR3 contains 15 residues. Germline lookup yields CDR1 SEHNR and CDR2 FQNEAQ (reference sequence). The ends were cut back, 1 base at V and 7 bases at J, with 14 bases in the middle. The DNA for the CDR3 is TGTGCCAGCAGCTTAGAGGGGGGACAGTCAAATGAGCAGTTCTTC. This sequence encodes CASSLEGGQSNEQFF.

The chain has TRBV18 and TRBJ2-7, with 11 nucleotides matching TRBD1. Germline V lookup: CDR1 KGHSH, CDR2 LQKENI. V trimming: 6 bases; J trimming: 2 bases; junction bases outside the gene matches: 9. CDR3 size: 16 residues. The CDR3 bases are TGTGCCAGCTCTATGGGACAGGGGGATCCAGCCTACGAGCAGTACTTC. It codes for CASSMGQGDPAYEQYF.

The V and J genes are TRBV30 and TRBJ1-3; D is uncertain. The germline V gene encodes CDR1 GTSNPN and CDR2 SVGIG (reference sequence). V lost 2 bases and J lost 4, with 15 bases in between. This CDR3 has 15 residues. The CDR3 nucleotides read TGTGCCTGGAGTCCCCGGATTTGGGCGGGAAACACCATATATTTT. Translation: CAWSPRIWAGNTIYF.

There are a few counts of this clone. The chain carries TRBV9 and TRBJ1-3, with D perhaps matching TRBD1 (6 bases). The CDR3 has 15 residues. CDR1 is SGDLS and CDR2 is YYNGEE in the germline V gene. Trimming shortened V by 4 bases and J by 2 bases, and 13 bases separated the two germline ends. CDR3 in amino acids: CASSHDKGAGNTIYF. CDR3 nucleotides: TGTGCCAGCAGCCATGACAAGGGGGCTGGAAACACCATATATTTT.

The rearrangement links TRBV6-5 to TRBJ2-3; D gene ambiguous. The CDR3 has 13 amino acids. Per the germline V gene, CDR1 is MNHEY and CDR2 is SVGAGI. Trimming left V 6 bases short and J 6 bases short, with 13 bases between. The CDR3 region has the DNA TGTGCCAGCAGCCCCGTAAGAGCGGATACGCAGTATTTT. It yields the protein CASSPVRADTQYF.

The genes are TRBV4-3 and TRBJ2-3; the D gene is possibly TRBD1 (5 bases). In germline, CDR1 is LGHNA, CDR2 YSLEER. The CDR3 consists of 14 residues. Trimming stripped 0 bases from V and 4 bases from J, with 8 bases between. The DNA for the CDR3 is TGCGCCAGCAGCCAAGATTGGGGCGCAGATACGCAGTATTTT. This gives the protein CASSQDWGADTQYF.

V is TRBV5-6 and J is TRBJ1-2; weak D call: TRBD1 (6 bases). The germline gives CDR1 SGHDT, CDR2 YYEEEE. Trimming took off 7 bases at V and 3 bases at J, with 16 bases between the two ends. The CDR3 covers 14 residues. The CDR3 DNA is TGTGCCAGCCGTGTTTGGGGGGGCTACTATGGCTACACCTTC. Encoded protein: CASRVWGGYYGYTF.

The chain combines TRBV5-6 with TRBJ2-1, with D possibly TRBD2 on 6 matching bases. The germline V gene has CDR1 SGHDT and CDR2 YYEEEE. The CDR3 sequence is 15 residues long. V was trimmed by 4 bases and J by 0 bases, leaving 11 bases between them. CDR3 bases: TGTGCCAGCAGCCGTCGGCGGGGCTCCTACAATGAGCAGTTCTTC. It is translated as CASSRRRGSYNEQFF.